Listed below are T cell receptor beta chains from one sample, sequenced in a study of T cell repertoires in cytomegalovirus infection. TCRdb processed the reads anew with MiXCR; each CDR3 protein has one entry. The top ten clones hold roughly 10% of a sample with 490,000 or so distinct CDR3 sequences, around 10% of them seen once. Sequencing was performed on PBMCs. These receptors all come from a human donor in good health (CMV status not recorded). Some clones in this sample may be carry-over from other donors' samples. Each CDR3 is given with its conserved first and last residue. The order of the fields is V gene, clone size, J gene, D gene, CDR3 protein, CDR3 DNA. D genes are given only for firm matches. Size is stated for part of the rows, as once, few or many counts, or as a class when the clone is expanded.

V gene: TRBV11-2
clone size: many
J gene: TRBJ2-1
D gene: NA
CDR3 protein: CASSNPTNNEQFF
CDR3 DNA: TGTGCCAGCTCAAACCCGACCAACAATGAGCAGTTCTTC

V gene: TRBV27
clone size: many
J gene: TRBJ1-2
D gene: TRBD1
CDR3 protein: CASSTRQGSRGYTF
CDR3 DNA: TGTGCCAGCAGTACCCGACAGGGCTCGCGGGGCTACACCTTC

V gene: TRBV18
clone size: NA
J gene: TRBJ1-3
D gene: NA
CDR3 protein: CASSPPNYSGNTIYF
CDR3 DNA: TGTGCCAGCTCACCACCTAATTACTCTGGAAACACCATATATTTT

V gene: TRBV12-3/TRBV12-4
clone size: many
J gene: TRBJ1-5
D gene: NA
CDR3 protein: CASRAAGRSDQPQHF
CDR3 DNA: TGTGCCAGCAGGGCGGCAGGGAGGAGCGATCAGCCCCAGCATTTT

V gene: TRBV7-2
clone size: many
J gene: TRBJ2-4
D gene: NA
CDR3 protein: CASSLERDGVAKNIQYF
CDR3 DNA: TGTGCCAGCAGCTTAGAGAGGGATGGGGTAGCCAAAAACATTCAGTACTTC

V gene: TRBV14
clone size: NA
J gene: TRBJ2-1
D gene: NA
CDR3 protein: CASSQVAKPGGNEQFF
CDR3 DNA: TGTGCCAGCAGCCAAGTCGCTAAGCCAGGGGGGAATGAGCAGTTCTTC

V gene: TRBV27
clone size: many
J gene: TRBJ2-5
D gene: TRBD1
CDR3 protein: CASSPWDRVETQYF
CDR3 DNA: TGTGCCAGCAGTCCATGGGACAGGGTCGAGACCCAGTACTTC

V gene: TRBV5-4
clone size: few
J gene: TRBJ2-2
D gene: TRBD1
CDR3 protein: CAGQGGSGELFF
CDR3 DNA: TGTGCCGGACAGGGCGGTTCCGGGGAGCTGTTTTTT

V gene: TRBV3-1
clone size: few
J gene: TRBJ1-2
D gene: NA
CDR3 protein: CASSPSGRGGGYGYTF
CDR3 DNA: TGTGCCAGCAGCCCCTCGGGTCGGGGGGGAGGCTATGGCTACACCTTC

V gene: TRBV28
clone size: many
J gene: TRBJ2-2
D gene: NA
CDR3 protein: CASSFLGNTGELFF
CDR3 DNA: TGTGCCAGCAGTTTTTTAGGGAACACCGGGGAGCTGTTTTTT

V gene: TRBV20-1
clone size: few
J gene: TRBJ1-4
D gene: NA
CDR3 protein: CSARQTTNEKLFF
CDR3 DNA: TGCAGTGCCAGACAGACAACTAATGAAAAACTGTTTTTT

V gene: TRBV7-2
clone size: many
J gene: TRBJ2-5
D gene: TRBD2
CDR3 protein: CASSLREREAQGETQYF
CDR3 DNA: TGTGCCAGCAGCTTGCGCGAACGGGAGGCCCAAGGGGAGACCCAGTACTTC

V gene: TRBV3-1
clone size: NA
J gene: TRBJ2-2
D gene: NA
CDR3 protein: CASSQKRRLSSTGELFF
CDR3 DNA: TGTGCCAGCAGCCAAAAGAGGCGGCTTAGTTCCACCGGGGAGCTGTTTTTT

V gene: TRBV19
clone size: few
J gene: TRBJ2-3
D gene: NA
CDR3 protein: CATRNGGASTDTQYF
CDR3 DNA: TGTGCCACCCGAAACGGCGGGGCCAGCACAGATACGCAGTATTTT

V gene: TRBV2
clone size: many
J gene: TRBJ2-7
D gene: NA
CDR3 protein: CASSVGTSLTRYEQYF
CDR3 DNA: TGTGCCAGCAGCGTGGGGACGTCCTTAACTAGATACGAGCAGTACTTC

V gene: TRBV6-2/TRBV6-3
clone size: many
J gene: TRBJ2-7
D gene: NA
CDR3 protein: CASSESRAGVGEQYF
CDR3 DNA: TGTGCCAGCAGTGAGTCCCGGGCCGGGGTCGGCGAGCAGTACTTC

V gene: TRBV20-1
clone size: few
J gene: TRBJ2-1
D gene: TRBD2
CDR3 protein: CSADTSASYNEQFF
CDR3 DNA: TGCAGTGCCGATACTAGCGCCTCCTACAATGAGCAGTTCTTC

V gene: TRBV4-1
clone size: NA
J gene: TRBJ1-1
D gene: TRBD1
CDR3 protein: CASSRLQGYTEAFF
CDR3 DNA: TGCGCCAGCAGCCGCCTACAGGGGTACACTGAAGCTTTCTTT

V gene: TRBV28
clone size: NA
J gene: TRBJ1-1
D gene: NA
CDR3 protein: CASHTWRSDTEAFF
CDR3 DNA: TGTGCCAGCCACACCTGGAGGTCGGACACTGAAGCTTTCTTT

V gene: TRBV5-4
clone size: NA
J gene: TRBJ2-5
D gene: TRBD1
CDR3 protein: CASSWDRSQETQYF
CDR3 DNA: TGTGCCAGCAGCTGGGACAGATCCCAAGAGACCCAGTACTTC

V gene: TRBV5-1
clone size: many
J gene: TRBJ2-3
D gene: TRBD1
CDR3 protein: CASSTGQGADTQYF
CDR3 DNA: TGCGCCAGCAGCACGGGACAGGGCGCAGATACGCAGTATTTT

V gene: TRBV7-9
clone size: many
J gene: TRBJ1-4
D gene: TRBD1
CDR3 protein: CASSFTGGTNEKLFF
CDR3 DNA: TGTGCCAGCAGCTTTACAGGGGGCACTAATGAAAAACTGTTTTTT

V gene: TRBV7-2
clone size: many
J gene: TRBJ2-1
D gene: NA
CDR3 protein: CASSLAPWASEDNEQFF
CDR3 DNA: TGTGCCAGCAGCTTAGCACCATGGGCTAGCGAAGACAATGAGCAGTTCTTC

V gene: TRBV3-1
clone size: NA
J gene: TRBJ2-3
D gene: TRBD2
CDR3 protein: CASSQDSRREGTDTQYF
CDR3 DNA: TGTGCCAGCAGCCAAGATTCCCGGCGGGAGGGCACAGATACGCAGTATTTT

V gene: TRBV12-3/TRBV12-4
clone size: many
J gene: TRBJ1-1
D gene: TRBD1
CDR3 protein: CASWRTGGFTEAFF
CDR3 DNA: TGTGCCAGCTGGAGGACAGGGGGTTTCACTGAAGCTTTCTTT

V gene: TRBV7-3
clone size: many
J gene: TRBJ1-1
D gene: NA
CDR3 protein: CASSPSGEGTEAFF
CDR3 DNA: TGTGCCAGCAGCCCCAGTGGGGAGGGGACTGAAGCTTTCTTT

V gene: TRBV29-1
clone size: NA
J gene: TRBJ1-2
D gene: NA
CDR3 protein: CSAHQVYGYTF
CDR3 DNA: TGCAGCGCCCATCAGGTTTATGGCTACACCTTC

V gene: TRBV12-3/TRBV12-4
clone size: many
J gene: TRBJ1-5
D gene: NA
CDR3 protein: CASSLQAYNQPQHF
CDR3 DNA: TGTGCCAGCAGTTTACAAGCCTACAATCAGCCCCAGCATTTT

V gene: TRBV7-8
clone size: many
J gene: TRBJ2-7
D gene: TRBD2
CDR3 protein: CASSLTLADSYEQYF
CDR3 DNA: TGTGCCAGCAGCTTAACCCTAGCGGACTCCTACGAGCAGTACTTC

V gene: TRBV9
clone size: NA
J gene: TRBJ1-5
D gene: NA
CDR3 protein: CASSVAGDSNQPQHF
CDR3 DNA: TGTGCCAGCAGCGTAGCTGGGGATAGCAATCAGCCCCAGCATTTT

V gene: TRBV7-6
clone size: NA
J gene: TRBJ2-5
D gene: TRBD2
CDR3 protein: CASSSRLAGENRETQYF
CDR3 DNA: TGTGCCAGCAGCTCAAGACTAGCGGGAGAGAATAGGGAGACCCAGTACTTC

V gene: TRBV15
clone size: NA
J gene: TRBJ2-2
D gene: NA
CDR3 protein: CATSRETESNTGELFF
CDR3 DNA: TGTGCCACCAGCAGAGAAACCGAATCGAACACCGGGGAGCTGTTTTTT

V gene: TRBV14
clone size: NA
J gene: TRBJ1-6
D gene: NA
CDR3 protein: CASSQEGLSASSYNSPLHF
CDR3 DNA: TGTGCCAGCAGCCAAGAAGGTTTATCGGCGAGCTCCTATAATTCACCCCTCCACTTT

V gene: TRBV7-8
clone size: many
J gene: TRBJ2-3
D gene: NA
CDR3 protein: CASSLRGRTSTDTQYF
CDR3 DNA: TGTGCCAGCAGTCTAAGGGGGAGGACTAGCACAGATACGCAGTATTTT

V gene: TRBV28
clone size: many
J gene: TRBJ2-5
D gene: NA
CDR3 protein: CASSPPAGLKETQYF
CDR3 DNA: TGTGCCAGCAGTCCCCCGGCAGGGCTTAAAGAGACCCAGTACTTC

V gene: TRBV18
clone size: NA
J gene: TRBJ2-7
D gene: TRBD1
CDR3 protein: CASSLQGALSYEQYF
CDR3 DNA: TGTGCCAGCTCCCTACAGGGGGCACTTTCTTACGAGCAGTACTTC

V gene: TRBV28
clone size: NA
J gene: TRBJ1-2
D gene: NA
CDR3 protein: CASRTPRTTLYGYTF
CDR3 DNA: TGTGCCAGCAGAACCCCACGTACCACCCTATATGGCTACACCTTC

V gene: TRBV7-3
clone size: many
J gene: TRBJ2-1
D gene: NA
CDR3 protein: CASSNNYNEQFF
CDR3 DNA: TGTGCCAGCAGCAATAACTACAATGAGCAGTTCTTC

V gene: TRBV5-5
clone size: few
J gene: TRBJ1-1
D gene: TRBD1
CDR3 protein: CASSWGGTVNTEAFF
CDR3 DNA: TGTGCCAGCAGCTGGGGGGGGACAGTGAACACTGAAGCTTTCTTT

V gene: TRBV6-5
clone size: many
J gene: TRBJ2-3
D gene: NA
CDR3 protein: CASSRHLKLDGTQYF
CDR3 DNA: TGTGCCAGCAGTCGTCACCTCAAACTAGACGGGACGCAGTATTTT